These 18 T cell receptor beta chains were all obtained from the same sample, sequenced in a study of technical replicates of blood from a handful of donors. Measured with immunoSEQ multiplex PCR; TCRdb has only the in-frame clones, and not every one. Among tens of thousands of clones, around 95% were seen once, and the ten largest hold approximately 0.22%. Sequenced: T cells isolated from PBMCs. The receptors come from a human donor in good health.

The V gene is TRBV23-1, the J gene TRBJ2-1; 11 bases are a match to TRBD2. TRBV23-1 is an open reading frame, and its role is uncertain. The CDR3 spans 20 residues. Germline trimming cut 0 bases from V and 1 base from J; bases unmatched to any gene: 11. The CDR3 DNA is TGCGCCAGCAGTCAATCAGAATTGACTAGCGGGACGTGGTCCTACAATGAGCAGTTCTTC. Amino acid sequence: CASSQSELTSGTWSYNEQFF.

The rearrangement links TRBV7-9 to TRBJ2-7, with 9 bases fitting TRBD2. J lost 0 bases, V lost 4 bases, and 4 bases had no gene match. Per germline, CDR1 SEHNR and CDR2 FQNEAQ (reference sequence). The CDR3 runs to 15 residues. CDR3 sequence reads: CASSSTSGVSYEQYF. The DNA for the CDR3 is TGTGCCAGCAGCTCGACTAGCGGAGTCTCCTACGAGCAGTACTTC.

The chain carries TRBV7-8 and TRBJ2-7; D is uncertain. Deletions cut 3 bases from V and 0 bases from J, with 3 bases between. Germline V lookup: CDR1 SGHVS, CDR2 FQNEAQ. CDR3 length: 12 residues. The CDR3, as DNA: TGTGCCAGCAGCTTGAGCTCCTACGAGCAGTACTTC. Encoded protein: CASSLSSYEQYF.

This chain uses TRBV14 with TRBJ1-1; 9 positions agree with TRBD1. The CDR3 has 16 amino acids. Germline V gives CDR1 SGHDN, CDR2 FVKESK. Germline trimming cut 4 bases from V and 0 bases from J; bases unmatched to any gene: 6. CDR3 residues: CASSRRTGVVNTEAFF. The CDR3, as DNA: TGTGCCAGCAGCCGTCGGACAGGGGTGGTGAACACTGAAGCTTTCTTT.

The J gene is TRBJ1-6, the V gene TRBV25-1; D perhaps matches TRBD1 (6 bases). V was cut by 6 bases and J by 2 bases, with 11 bases left in between. CDR1 and CDR2 (germline): MGHDK, SYGVNS. The CDR3 is 15 residues long. The CDR3 DNA follows: TGTGCCAGCAGCGTACAGGGTCCCTATAATTCACCCCTCCACTTT. It encodes CASSVQGPYNSPLHF. The full variable domain, completed using reference TRBV25-1 and TRBJ1-6, is EADIYQTPRYLVIGTGKKITLECSQTMGHDKMYWYQQDPGMELHLIHYSYGVNSTEKGDLSSESTVSRIRTEHFPLTLESARPSHTSQYLCASSVQGPYNSPLHFGNGTRLTVT.

The chain joins TRBV7-9 to TRBJ1-1; possibly TRBD1 for D (6 bases). This CDR3 contains 15 residues. V shed 5 bases and J shed 3 bases, with 16 bases lying between them. Germline CDR1 is SEHNR and CDR2 is FQNEAQ (reference sequence). This CDR3 is CASSAQGTLDTEAFF. The CDR3 bases are TGTGCCAGCAGCGCTCAGGGGACGCTGGACACTGAAGCTTTCTTT.

V and J are TRBV6-1 and TRBJ1-5; D is ambiguous. Trimming took 2 bases from V and 11 from J, leaving 13 bases between them. Per germline, CDR1 MNHNS and CDR2 SASEGT. This CDR3 has 13 amino acids. DNA of the CDR3: TGTGCCAGCAGTGAAAGTTTACTCTTTTCCCAGCATTTT. Encoded protein: CASSESLLFSQHF.

The chain recombines TRBV7-9 with TRBJ1-2, with TRBD1 identical over 7 bases. CDR1 and CDR2 from the germline V gene are SEHNR and FQNEAQ (reference sequence). There are 16 residues in the CDR3. The V gene end was trimmed by 6 bases and the J gene end by 4 bases; junction bases not matched to a gene: 14. CDR3 sequence: CASSMPPGQRPYGYTF. The CDR3 region has the DNA TGTGCCAGCAGTATGCCCCCGGGACAGCGGCCCTATGGCTACACCTTC.

The rearrangement links TRBV25-1 to TRBJ2-2; 8 bases map to TRBD1. Germline V gene data show CDR1 as MGHDK and CDR2 as SYGVNS. This CDR3 contains 15 residues. The junction had 7 bases not matched to a gene; V was cut back by 8 bases and J by 2 bases. CDR3 sequence (DNA): TGTGCCAGCGGGCGTGGACAGGGAAACACCGGGGAGCTGTTTTTT. Protein product: CASGRGQGNTGELFF.

The J gene is TRBJ1-2, the V gene TRBV19, with D perhaps matching TRBD1 (6 bases). From germline, CDR1 is LNHDA and CDR2 SQIVND (reference sequence). This CDR3 contains 14 residues. V was pared by 3 bases and J by 6 bases, with 14 bases between. The CDR3 spells CASSIGAGVDGYTF. The CDR3 region has the DNA TGTGCCAGTAGTATTGGCGCAGGGGTGGATGGCTACACCTTC.

The chain uses TRBV11-3 and TRBJ2-7; TRBD2 agrees at 10 bases. Germline-derived CDR1 and CDR2 are SGHNT and YENEEA. J was trimmed by 7 bases and V by 4 bases; bases with no gene match: 10. This CDR3 is built from 15 residues. The CDR3 spells CASSSHSGGAFEQYF. DNA of the CDR3: TGTGCCAGCAGCTCCCACAGCGGGGGGGCTTTTGAGCAGTACTTC.

CDR3 DNA: TGTGCCAGCAAGCGGGGGAGCACCTACGAGCAGTACTTC. Amino acids: CASKRGSTYEQYF. The gene calls are TRBV6-1 and TRBJ2-7; 8 nucleotides agree with TRBD2. With V trimmed by 7 bases and J by 2 bases, 4 bases remained unmatched. Germline V gives CDR1 MNHNS, CDR2 SASEGT. This CDR3 has 13 residues.

The rearrangement links TRBV11-2 to TRBJ2-7, with 13 bases identical to TRBD2. This CDR3 spans 15 amino acids. V lost 3 bases to trimming and J lost 3 bases; unmatched junction nucleotides: 2. The V gene's germline CDR1 is SGHAT and CDR2 FQNNGV. The CDR3 loop reads CASSFGTSGIYEQYF. CDR3 sequence (DNA): TGTGCCAGCAGCTTTGGGACTAGCGGGATCTACGAGCAGTACTTC.

The chain employs TRBV5-6 and TRBJ2-6; no clear D gene. Germline V gene sequence: CDR1 SGHDT, CDR2 YYEEEE. With 1 base removed from V and 4 bases from J, the gap between germline ends came to 3 bases. The CDR3 has 13 residues. The CDR3 nucleotides read TGTGCCAGCAGCTTGTCGGGGGCCAACGTCCTGACTTTC. As protein: CASSLSGANVLTF.

The genes are TRBV6-1 and TRBJ1-1; D is perhaps TRBD1 (5 bases). Germline V CDR1 and CDR2: MNHNS, SASEGT. The CDR3 consists of 15 residues. With 0 bases removed from V and 0 bases from J, the gap between germline ends came to 8 bases. The CDR3, as DNA: TGTGCCAGCAGTGAAGCAGCGACAGTGAACACTGAAGCTTTCTTT. Protein product: CASSEAATVNTEAFF.

The chain combines TRBV30 with TRBJ1-1, with a tentative D call TRBD1 (5 bases). The CDR3 is 16 amino acids. Trimming cost V 2 bases and J 4 bases, with 20 bases left between them. Germline V lookup: CDR1 GTSNPN, CDR2 SVGIG (reference sequence). The chain's CDR3 is CAWSSPRGVKGTEAFF. The CDR3 DNA reads TGTGCCTGGAGTTCGCCTCGGGGGGTAAAGGGCACTGAAGCTTTCTTT.

This clone was counted once. V is TRBV5-1 and J is TRBJ1-5, with D possibly TRBD1 on 5 matching bases. CDR1 is SGHRS, CDR2 YFSETQ, per germline. Trimming cost V 3 bases and J 2 bases, with 9 bases left between them. This CDR3 comprises 14 residues. The CDR3 spells CASSSGWGNQPQHF. The CDR3 nucleotides are TGCGCCAGCAGCTCAGGGTGGGGCAATCAGCCCCAGCATTTT.

The genes are TRBV28 and TRBJ2-5; TRBD2 matches 7 bases. V shed 5 bases and J 6 bases; nucleotides not matched to a gene: 9. CDR1 is MDHEN and CDR2 is SYDVKM in the germline V gene. This CDR3 spans 14 amino acids. The CDR3 loop reads CASSPRGGRKTQYF. CDR3 coding DNA: TGTGCCAGCAGTCCCCGCGGCGGGAGAAAGACCCAGTACTTC.